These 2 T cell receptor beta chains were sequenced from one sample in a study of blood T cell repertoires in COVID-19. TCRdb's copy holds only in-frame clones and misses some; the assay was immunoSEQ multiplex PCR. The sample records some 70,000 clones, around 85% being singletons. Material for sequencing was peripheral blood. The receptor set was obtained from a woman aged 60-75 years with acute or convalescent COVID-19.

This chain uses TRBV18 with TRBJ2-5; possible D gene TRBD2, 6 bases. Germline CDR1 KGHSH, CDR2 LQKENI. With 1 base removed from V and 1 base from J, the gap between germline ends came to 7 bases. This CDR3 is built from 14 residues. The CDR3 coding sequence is TGTGCCAGCTCACCACAGCGGGCCCAAGAGACCCAGTACTTC. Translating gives CASSPQRAQETQYF.

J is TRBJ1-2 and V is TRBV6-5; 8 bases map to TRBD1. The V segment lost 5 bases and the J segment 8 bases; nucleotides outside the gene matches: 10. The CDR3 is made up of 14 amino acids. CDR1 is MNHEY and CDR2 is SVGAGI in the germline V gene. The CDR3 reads CASSPKIGQGGYTF. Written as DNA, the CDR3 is TGTGCCAGCAGTCCTAAAATCGGACAGGGCGGCTACACCTTC.